This TCR beta chain was profiled in a study of blood T cells in healthy people across ages. Study observations and caveats: Higher diversity and more naive CD4+ cells were features of long-lived donors, compared to aged donors. The unsorted PBMCs prevented any conclusive comparison of naive versus antigen-experienced cells.

V lost 0 bases, J lost 4 bases, and 19 bases lay in between. The CDR3 has 17 amino acids. CDR1 is SGDLS and CDR2 is YYNGEE in the germline V gene. A second 7 to 11 cycle PCR used barcoded and J-beta primers. In TCRdb, the 5' RACE reads were re-called with MiXCR into one record per CDR3 protein. The repertoire holds hundreds of thousands of distinct CDR3 sequences, with under 30% as singletons. A note on this clonotype: Its antigen is not identified.

The specimen sequenced was blood. The sequence was collected from a woman of 80 years or more in good health. The gene calls are TRBV9 and TRBJ1-1; D is perhaps TRBD1 (5 bases). In DNA, the CDR3 is TGTGCCAGCAGCGTAGGCCCCCTAGGGGCAGGGAGCACTGAAGCTTTCTTT. This encodes CASSVGPLGAGSTEAFF.